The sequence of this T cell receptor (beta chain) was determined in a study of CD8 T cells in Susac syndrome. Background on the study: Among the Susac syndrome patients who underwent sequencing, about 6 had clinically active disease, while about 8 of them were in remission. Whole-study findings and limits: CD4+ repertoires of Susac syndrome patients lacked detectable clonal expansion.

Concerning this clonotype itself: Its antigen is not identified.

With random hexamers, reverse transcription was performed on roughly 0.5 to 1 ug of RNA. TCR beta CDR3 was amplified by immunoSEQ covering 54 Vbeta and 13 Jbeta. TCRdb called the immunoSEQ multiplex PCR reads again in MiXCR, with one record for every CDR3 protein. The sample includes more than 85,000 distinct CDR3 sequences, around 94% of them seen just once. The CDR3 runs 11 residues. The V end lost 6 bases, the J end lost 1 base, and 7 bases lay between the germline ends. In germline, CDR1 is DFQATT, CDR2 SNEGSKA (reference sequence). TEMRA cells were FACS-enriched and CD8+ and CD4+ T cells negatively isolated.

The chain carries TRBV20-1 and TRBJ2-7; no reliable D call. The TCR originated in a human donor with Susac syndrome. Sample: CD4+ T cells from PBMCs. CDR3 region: CSARASYEQYF. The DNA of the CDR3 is TGCAGTGCCCGTGCTTCCTACGAGCAGTACTTC.